This TCR beta chain derives from a study of identifying expanded T cells in peripheral blood. CDR3 length: 15 amino acids. Trimming removed 2 bases from V and 5 bases from J; junction bases left unmatched: 3. Germline V gene sequence: CDR1 SGHNT, CDR2 YYREEE (reference sequence). Assay used: immunoSEQ multiplex PCR; TCRdb lists only in-frame clones, some missing. The sample holds about 53,000 clones, over 80% seen once. As regards this clone: Antigen: not known.

The study, taken as a whole, reports: Clone count variance between roughly 2-week samples rose with total template count. Differentially abundant clones: roughly 1.3 between replicates, 16.4 at 2 to 3 weeks, 18 to 20 at four.

Healthy donors had no documented immune events, such as infections, while sampled. Sequencing used blood. The sequence was obtained from a person aged 18 to 70 in good health. The chain recombines TRBV5-4 with TRBJ2-3, with 12 bases aligning to TRBD2. The CDR3 region is CASSLLAGGKDTQYF. CDR3 in DNA: TGTGCCAGCAGCTTACTAGCGGGAGGTAAAGATACGCAGTATTTT.